Given below is one T cell receptor (beta chain) in context. Sequencing was performed with immunoSEQ multiplex PCR; in TCRdb, only in-frame clones are kept and a portion is missing. Of approximately 260,000 clones in the sample, about 80% were seen once. The data belong to a study of blood T cell repertoires in COVID-19. Overall study context: The cDNA or gDNA used as material had been derived from T cells, B-cell-depleted T cells, or PBMCs.

The TCR was taken from a woman older than 75 with acute or convalescent COVID-19. Sequencing was done on a sample of peripheral blood.

Here the CDR3 reads CASSSSGTGELFF. CDR3 bases: TGTGCCAGCAGCTCCAGCGGCACCGGGGAGCTGTTTTTT. J is TRBJ2-2 and V is TRBV7-3, with D possibly being TRBD2 (5 bases). This CDR3 spans 13 amino acids. The V gene lost 4 bases and the J gene lost 4 bases, with 7 bases spanning the gap. Germline loops: CDR1 SGHTA, CDR2 FQGTGA.